The 7 T cell receptor beta chains given below trace back to one sample, sequenced in a study of CD8 T cells in Susac syndrome. It was with random hexamers that 0.5 to 1 ug RNA was reverse transcribed. TCRdb independently ran MiXCR on the immunoSEQ multiplex PCR reads; one entry per CDR3 protein. The profile shows around 69,000 distinct CDR3 sequences, 95% to 96% of them singletons. The sequencing input was CD4+ T cells from PBMCs. The receptors originated from a human donor with multiple sclerosis.

This chain connects TRBV12-3 or TRBV12-4 to TRBJ1-1, with D possibly matching TRBD1 (5 bases). Trimming stripped 2 bases from V and 1 base from J, with 5 bases between. CDR3 size: 13 residues. The CDR3 coding sequence is TGTGCCAGCAGTTTACAGGGGAACACTGAAGCTTTCTTT. Translated: CASSLQGNTEAFF.

This clonotype was observed a single time. This chain joins TRBV7-2 and TRBJ1-5, with a tentative D call TRBD1 (5 bases). The germline gives CDR1 SGHTA, CDR2 FQGNSA. This CDR3 comprises 16 residues. V lost 0 bases and J lost 4, with 13 bases in between. The CDR3: CASSLAGRVLNQPQHF. The DNA for the CDR3 is TGTGCCAGCAGCTTAGCGGGCAGGGTGCTGAATCAGCCCCAGCATTTT.

The CDR3 sequence is CASSPSQTGELFF. In DNA form, the CDR3 reads TGTGCCAGCAGCCCCTCCCAGACCGGGGAGCTGTTTTTT. V and J are TRBV4-2 and TRBJ2-2, with no clear D. The CDR3 has 13 residues. Germline V CDR1 and CDR2: LGHNA, YNFKEQ. V was cut by 4 bases and J by 5 bases, with 8 bases left in between.

The rearrangement links TRBV18 to TRBJ2-3, with D uncertain. The CDR3 extends over 12 amino acids. The V and J ends lost 1 base and 5 bases respectively, with 4 bases between them. Germline CDR1 KGHSH, CDR2 LQKENI. The CDR3 sequence is CASSPLGDTQYF. CDR3 in DNA: TGTGCCAGCTCACCACTGGGAGATACGCAGTATTTT.

V gene TRBV20-1 combines with J gene TRBJ2-3, with TRBD2 as a possible D gene (5 bases). The CDR3 loop spans 12 amino acids. The ends were cut back, 5 bases at V and 5 bases at J, with 11 bases in the middle. The germline V gene has CDR1 DFQATT and CDR2 SNEGSKA (reference sequence). Here the CDR3 reads CSAVPRGDTQYF. The CDR3 DNA sequence: TGCAGTGCTGTCCCCCGGGGAGATACGCAGTATTTT.

This chain connects TRBV6-1 to TRBJ1-2, with unresolved D. Germline-derived CDR1 and CDR2 are MNHNS and SASEGT. Between the trimmed V and J ends, which lost 3 bases and 4 bases, there was a span of 3 bases. CDR3 length equals 11 residues. This chain's CDR3 is CASSEVYGYTF. Written as DNA, the CDR3 is TGTGCCAGCAGTGAGGTCTATGGCTACACCTTC.

This sequence joins TRBV5-1 and TRBJ2-2; 10 nucleotides line up with TRBD1. The CDR3 runs 15 residues. Losses at the gene ends were 1 base for V and 6 bases for J; bases not matched to a gene: 3. Germline V gene data show CDR1 as SGHRS and CDR2 as YFSETQ. CDR3 sequence (DNA): TGCGCCAGCAGCTTGTCGACAGGGGGCTCCGGGGAGCTGTTTTTT. Its translation is CASSLSTGGSGELFF. Together with reference TRBV5-1 and TRBJ2-2, the CDR3 gives the full variable domain: KAGVTQTPRYLIKTRGQQVTLSCSPISGHRSVSWYQQTPGQGLQFLFEYFSETQRNKGNFPGRFSGRQFSNSRSEMNVSTLELGDSALYLCASSLSTGGSGELFFGEGSRLTVL.